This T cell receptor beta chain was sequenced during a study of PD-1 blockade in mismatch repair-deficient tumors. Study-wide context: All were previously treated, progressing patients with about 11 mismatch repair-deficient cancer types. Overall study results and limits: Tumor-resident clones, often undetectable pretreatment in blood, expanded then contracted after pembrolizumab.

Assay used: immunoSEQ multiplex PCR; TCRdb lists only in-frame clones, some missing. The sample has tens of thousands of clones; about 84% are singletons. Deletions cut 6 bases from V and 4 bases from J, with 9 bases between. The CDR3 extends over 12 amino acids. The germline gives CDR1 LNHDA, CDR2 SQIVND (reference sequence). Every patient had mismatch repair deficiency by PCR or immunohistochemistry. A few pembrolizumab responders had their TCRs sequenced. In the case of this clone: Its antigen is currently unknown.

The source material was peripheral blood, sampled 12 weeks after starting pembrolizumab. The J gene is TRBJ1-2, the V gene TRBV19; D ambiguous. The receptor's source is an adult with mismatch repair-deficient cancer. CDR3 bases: TGTGCCAGTAGATTAGGGCCCTATGGCTACACCTTC. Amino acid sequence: CASRLGPYGYTF.